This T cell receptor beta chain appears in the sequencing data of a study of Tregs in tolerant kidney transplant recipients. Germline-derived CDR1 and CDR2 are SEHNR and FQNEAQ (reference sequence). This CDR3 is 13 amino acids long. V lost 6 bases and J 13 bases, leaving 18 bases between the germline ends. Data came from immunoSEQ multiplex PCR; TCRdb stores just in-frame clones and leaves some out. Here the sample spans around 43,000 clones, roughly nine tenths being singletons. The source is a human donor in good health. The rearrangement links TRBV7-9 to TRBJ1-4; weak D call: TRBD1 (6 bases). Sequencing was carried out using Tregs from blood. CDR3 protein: CASRSLRDKPLFF. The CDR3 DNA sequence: TGTGCCAGCAGATCCCTCCGGGACAAACCACTGTTTTTT.